The 29 T cell receptor beta chains listed next were all sequenced from one sample in a study of cytomegalovirus exposure and HLA in healthy donors. The PCR used 60 Vbeta and 13 Jbeta primers. This table comes from immunoSEQ multiplex PCR, and its TCRdb copy is limited to in-frame clones, with some not included. The sample shows approximately 130,000 clones, more than 80% of them seen only once. The sample comprised PBMCs. These receptors were obtained from a middle-aged woman in good health and CMV-seropositive.

This chain connects TRBV27 to TRBJ2-5; 10 bases line up with TRBD2. Germline V gene data show CDR1 as MNHEY and CDR2 as SMNVEV (reference sequence). Trimming cost V 6 bases and J 5 bases; bases outside gene matches: 9. The CDR3 consists of 15 residues. The CDR3 nucleotides are TGTGCCAGCAGCCGAAGCGGGGGGGCCCAGGAGACCCAGTACTTC. Its protein is CASSRSGGAQETQYF.

The chain carries TRBV7-8 and TRBJ2-7; 9 bases are shared with TRBD2. V lost 1 base, J lost 2 bases, and 9 bases stayed unmatched. CDR1 and CDR2 (germline): SGHVS, FQNEAQ. CDR3 length: 17 amino acids. CDR3 amino acids: CASSLVVAGEGTYEQYF. Written as DNA, the CDR3 is TGTGCCAGCAGCTTAGTAGTAGCGGGAGAGGGGACCTACGAGCAGTACTTC.

V gene TRBV28 combines with J gene TRBJ1-6, with 9 bases matching TRBD1. CDR1 is MDHEN and CDR2 is SYDVKM in the germline V gene. The CDR3 runs 15 residues. The trim removed 7 bases at V and 6 bases at J, leaving 7 bases unmatched. The CDR3: CASKEGTGSNSPLHF. In nucleotides, the CDR3 is TGTGCCAGCAAGGAGGGGACAGGGAGTAATTCACCCCTCCACTTT.

The table lists this clone with a few counts. The chain links TRBV7-2 to TRBJ2-7, with TRBD2 matching 10 bases. Germline V gene lookup returns CDR1 SGHTA and CDR2 FQGNSA. V gave up 5 bases and J gave up 3 bases; unmatched junction bases: 7. The CDR3 is made up of 15 amino acids. In nucleotides, the CDR3 is TGTGCCAGCAGCCGGACTAGCGGAACCGACTACGAGCAGTACTTC. Amino acid sequence: CASSRTSGTDYEQYF.

The rearrangement uses TRBV11-2 and TRBJ1-6, with D possibly being TRBD1 (5 bases). The V end was cut by 5 bases, the J end by 2 bases, with 13 bases between. CDR3 length: 16 amino acids. In germline, CDR1 is SGHAT, CDR2 FQNNGV. The CDR3, as DNA: TGTGCCAGCAGCACCGTACGACAGACCTATAATTCACCCCTCCACTTT. Translation gives CASSTVRQTYNSPLHF.

The chain combines TRBV19 with TRBJ1-1, with 10 bases lining up with TRBD1. The J segment lost 0 bases and the V segment lost 4 bases, leaving 14 bases of the junction unmatched. The CDR3 totals 19 residues. Germline assignment: CDR1 LNHDA and CDR2 SQIVND (reference sequence). DNA for the CDR3: TGTGCCAGTAGTAGAAAGACAGGGGGCATGGGGCGCATGAACACTGAAGCTTTCTTT. This gives the protein CASSRKTGGMGRMNTEAFF.

The chain has TRBV2 and TRBJ2-5; D may be TRBD1 (5 bases). This CDR3 has 15 residues. The ends were cut back, 1 base at V and 3 bases at J, with 12 bases in the middle. Germline assignment: CDR1 SNHLY and CDR2 FYNNEI. For the CDR3, the DNA is TGTGCCAGCAGTGAAGGCATAGGGGCCAAAGAGACCCAGTACTTC. Its translation is CASSEGIGAKETQYF.

This clone was seen just once. Other DNA sequences in this sample translate to the same CDR3. The chain couples TRBV7-2 to TRBJ1-4; D is unresolved. Looked up from germline, CDR1 is SGHTA and CDR2 is FQGNSA. V dropped 1 base and J dropped 0 bases, with 6 bases sitting between them. The length of the CDR3 is 15 residues. The CDR3 region has the DNA TGTGCCAGCAGCTTAGTATCCGCAACTAATGAAAAACTGTTTTTT. This encodes CASSLVSATNEKLFF.

The chain is built from TRBV5-4 and TRBJ1-6; TRBD1 might be the D (6 bases). Trimming took off 4 bases at V and 10 bases at J, with 12 bases between the two ends. CDR3 size: 13 residues. Germline V gives CDR1 SGHNT, CDR2 YYREEE (reference sequence). CDR3 in DNA: TGTGCCAGCAGCCGGGAGGGGGACTCACCCCTCCACTTT. Its protein is CASSREGDSPLHF.

The chain is built from TRBV18 and TRBJ1-5; possible D gene TRBD1, 5 bases. The germline V gene has CDR1 KGHSH and CDR2 LQKENI. This CDR3 is built from 16 residues. Trimming took 0 bases from V and 1 from J, leaving 10 bases between them. The CDR3 bases are TGTGCCAGCTCACCACCAGGCAGGGCGAGCAATCAGCCCCAGCATTTT. Protein sequence: CASSPPGRASNQPQHF.

The CDR3 nucleotides are TGTGCCAGCAATCCAAGCGGGGGAAGGCGGGAGACCCAGTACTTC. Its protein product is CASNPSGGRRETQYF. The chain recombines TRBV28 with TRBJ2-5; 8 positions agree with TRBD2. V shed 7 bases, J shed 5 bases, and the junction held 12 bases outside the gene matches. There are 15 residues in the CDR3. Germline values: CDR1 MDHEN, CDR2 SYDVKM.

The count of this clone is one. The chain employs TRBV5-6 and TRBJ2-3; the D is unclear. V lost 4 bases, J lost 2 bases, and 14 bases lay in between. This CDR3 is 15 amino acids long. Germline lookup yields CDR1 SGHDT and CDR2 YYEEEE. The CDR3 coding sequence is TGTGCCAGCAGCCCGAGGTATGGTTTCACAGATACGCAGTATTTT. It encodes CASSPRYGFTDTQYF.

This clone was seen only once. This rearrangement joins TRBV7-6 to TRBJ2-7; TRBD1 matches at 7 bases. V was pared by 1 base and J by 4 bases, with 10 bases of the junction left unmatched. CDR3 length: 16 amino acids. Per germline, CDR1 SGHVS and CDR2 FNYEAQ. CDR3 sequence (DNA): TGTGCCAGCAGCTTAGGACAGGGTAGGGGTTGGTACGAGCAGTACTTC. It codes for CASSLGQGRGWYEQYF.

This clone was recorded only once. The chain links TRBV6-1 to TRBJ2-3; 7 bases align to TRBD2. This CDR3 is 15 amino acids long. The J segment lost 5 bases and the V segment lost 7 bases, leaving 12 bases of the junction unmatched. Germline-derived CDR1 and CDR2 are MNHNS and SASEGT. This CDR3 is CASNFLAAGVDTQYF. The DNA of the CDR3 is TGTGCCAGCAACTTTCTAGCGGCCGGGGTAGATACGCAGTATTTT.

The V and J genes are TRBV7-9 and TRBJ1-1; no reliable D call. Germline V gives CDR1 SEHNR, CDR2 FQNEAQ (reference sequence). V dropped 1 base and J dropped 4 bases, with 10 bases sitting between them. The CDR3 runs 14 residues. For the CDR3, the DNA is TGTGCCAGCAGCTTAGTATTTGGCGGCACTGAAGCTTTCTTT. Its translation is CASSLVFGGTEAFF.

This clone occurred once. The chain uses TRBV29-1 and TRBJ2-3; 7 bases are shared with TRBD2. Germline V gene lookup returns CDR1 SQVTM and CDR2 ANQGSEA. Trimming cost V 3 bases and J 0 bases; bases outside gene matches: 6. The CDR3 consists of 15 residues. CDR3 sequence: CSVDGLAVSTDTQYF. In nucleotides, the CDR3 is TGCAGCGTTGACGGGCTAGCGGTGAGCACAGATACGCAGTATTTT.

This chain links TRBV5-8 with TRBJ2-7; no definite D call. CDR3 length: 11 residues. Trimming pared 3 bases from V and 2 bases from J, leaving 3 bases between. Germline V lookup: CDR1 SGHTS, CDR2 YDEGEE. The CDR3 DNA is TGTGCCAGCAGCTCGGCCTACGAGCAGTACTTC. It codes for CASSSAYEQYF.

This clone was seen once. The rearrangement uses TRBV13 and TRBJ1-4; possibly TRBD1 for D (6 bases). CDR3 length: 14 amino acids. V was cut by 5 bases and J by 5 bases, with 12 bases left in between. The germline V gene encodes CDR1 PRHDT and CDR2 FYEKMQ (reference sequence). CDR3 nucleotides: TGTGCCAGCAGCAAGGACAGAGACAATGAAAAACTGTTTTTT. It yields the protein CASSKDRDNEKLFF.

This clone was picked up a small number of times. This chain links TRBV6-5 with TRBJ2-5; a weak D match, TRBD2 (6 bases). The germline V and J ends were trimmed by 2 bases and 2 bases, with 9 bases remaining between them. Germline CDR1 MNHEY, CDR2 SVGAGI. This CDR3 is built from 14 residues. This CDR3 reads CASSYGGNQETQYF. For the CDR3, the DNA is TGTGCCAGCAGTTACGGCGGGAATCAAGAGACCCAGTACTTC.

The chain couples TRBV30 to TRBJ1-2; 9 bases line up with TRBD1. This CDR3 contains 14 residues. Germline V gene data show CDR1 as GTSNPN and CDR2 as SVGIG (reference sequence). V shed 2 bases and J 9 bases; nucleotides not matched to a gene: 10. The CDR3 DNA sequence: TGTGCCTGGAGTCTTGCGGGACAGGGCGGCAGCTACACCTTC. It codes for CAWSLAGQGGSYTF.

The chain employs TRBV5-1 and TRBJ2-1, with TRBD1 matching over 9 bases. V lost 4 bases and J lost 7; bases outside the gene matches: 6. CDR1 is SGHRS, CDR2 YFSETQ, per germline. The CDR3 covers 14 residues. CDR3 residues: CASSRTGVENEQFF. The CDR3 region has the DNA TGCGCCAGCAGCCGGACAGGGGTTGAGAATGAGCAGTTCTTC. The full variable domain, rest sourced from reference TRBV5-1 and TRBJ2-1, is KAGVTQTPRYLIKTRGQQVTLSCSPISGHRSVSWYQQTPGQGLQFLFEYFSETQRNKGNFPGRFSGRQFSNSRSEMNVSTLELGDSALYLCASSRTGVENEQFFGPGTRLTVL.

This chain uses TRBV29-1 with TRBJ2-7, with TRBD2 matching 13 bases. J was trimmed by 3 bases and V by 6 bases; bases with no gene match: 5. In germline, CDR1 is SQVTM, CDR2 ANQGSEA. The CDR3 runs 14 residues. The CDR3 loop reads CSVQRTSGGYEQYF. The CDR3 nucleotides are TGCAGCGTCCAGAGGACTAGCGGGGGCTACGAGCAGTACTTC.

The chain joins TRBV4-3 to TRBJ2-5; D is undetermined. Trimming removed 0 bases from V and 2 bases from J, with 13 bases in between. The germline V gene has CDR1 LGHNA and CDR2 YSLEER. The CDR3 has 16 residues. The CDR3 DNA is TGCGCCAGCAGCCAAGATGTGGTAGAACCTCAAGAGACCCAGTACTTC. Encoded protein: CASSQDVVEPQETQYF.

J is TRBJ1-5 and V is TRBV2; D uncertain. This CDR3 is built from 15 residues. V lost 4 bases and J lost 0, with 10 bases in between. Germline lookup yields CDR1 SNHLY and CDR2 FYNNEI. CDR3 in amino acids: CASSVRGSSNQPQHF. The CDR3 DNA follows: TGTGCCAGCAGTGTGCGAGGGAGTAGCAATCAGCCCCAGCATTTT.

This clone was counted a single time. The rearrangement links TRBV7-2 to TRBJ2-2; possible D gene TRBD1, 6 bases. The CDR3 loop spans 19 amino acids. Germline V gene lookup returns CDR1 SGHTA and CDR2 FQGNSA. The ends were cut back, 5 bases at V and 4 bases at J, with 26 bases in the middle. The chain's CDR3 is CASSQVVSSPGAFTGELFF. CDR3 sequence (DNA): TGTGCCAGCAGCCAAGTCGTCTCCTCGCCAGGGGCTTTCACCGGGGAGCTGTTTTTT.

V usage is TRBV2 and J usage is TRBJ2-5; 10 positions agree with TRBD2. V lost 2 bases and J lost 2; bases outside the gene matches: 5. The CDR3 contains 16 residues. Germline CDR1 and CDR2: SNHLY and FYNNEI. CDR3: CASSENLAGGQETQYF. CDR3 bases: TGTGCCAGCAGTGAAAATTTAGCGGGGGGTCAAGAGACCCAGTACTTC.

The chain carries TRBV9 and TRBJ1-5; D is possibly TRBD1 (5 bases). CDR1 SGDLS and CDR2 YYNGEE come from the germline V gene. Deletions cut 5 bases from V and 7 bases from J, with 19 bases between. This CDR3 has 15 amino acids. The CDR3, as DNA: TGTGCCAGCAGTGAACTAGGGGAGGAATGGCAGCCCCAGCATTTT. Translating it yields CASSELGEEWQPQHF.

The chain recombines TRBV4-2 with TRBJ2-7; 9 bases line up with TRBD2. J lost 6 bases, V lost 0 bases, and 6 bases had no gene match. The length of the CDR3 is 15 residues. In germline, CDR1 is LGHNA, CDR2 YNFKEQ. CDR3 DNA sequence: TGTGCCAGCAGCCAAGATGGCGGGGGGGCCGTCGAGCAGTACTTC. Protein sequence: CASSQDGGGAVEQYF.

This chain links TRBV19 with TRBJ2-2, with 8 nucleotides matching TRBD1. Germline CDR1 is LNHDA and CDR2 is SQIVND (reference sequence). The ends lost 11 bases at V and 4 bases at J; junction bases unmatched: 3. The CDR3 is 12 amino acids. The CDR3 DNA sequence: TGTGCCGGACAGGGTCTCACCGGGGAGCTGTTTTTT. Its protein product is CAGQGLTGELFF.